Sequencing of this T cell receptor (beta chain) was carried out in a study of blood T cell repertoires in COVID-19. Study-level information: Sites across the United States, Italy and Spain contributed samples from acute and convalescent COVID-19.

Some clones are missing from TCRdb's copy, which holds only in-frame ones; the method was immunoSEQ multiplex PCR. Counted here are about 170,000 clones, roughly four fifths occurring once; the ten biggest clones make up roughly 8%. The CDR3 has 17 residues. Germline lookup yields CDR1 SQVTM and CDR2 ANQGSEA. V was cut by 4 bases and J by 1 base, with 23 bases left in between. The receptor was derived from a man aged 35-49 years who had recovered from COVID-19. V is TRBV29-1 and J is TRBJ2-7; tentatively, D is TRBD1 (6 bases). The sample was peripheral blood. The CDR3 nucleotides read TGCAGCGTTGGGGCCTTGGACAGCTCTAGAGTTTCCTACGAGCAGTACTTC. Translated: CSVGALDSSRVSYEQYF.